A single TCR beta chain is shown here with its context. V lost 3 bases and J 7 bases, leaving 6 bases between the germline ends. Germline V lookup: CDR1 KGHSH, CDR2 LQKENI. The CDR3 spans 12 residues. The sample belongs to a study of T cell responses to AZD1222 COVID-19 vaccine. Clones were read by immunoSEQ multiplex PCR, and TCRdb kept only the in-frame ones, dropping some. The sample includes 150,000 to 200,000 clones, 93% of them seen just once. The clonotype comes from an adult in good health. The chain carries TRBV18 and TRBJ1-4; D is ambiguous. The sequenced sample was peripheral blood, obtained on day 0 of AZD1222 vaccination. The chain's CDR3 is CASSPSGEKLFF. As DNA, the CDR3 is TGTGCCAGCTCACCGAGCGGTGAAAAACTGTTTTTT.